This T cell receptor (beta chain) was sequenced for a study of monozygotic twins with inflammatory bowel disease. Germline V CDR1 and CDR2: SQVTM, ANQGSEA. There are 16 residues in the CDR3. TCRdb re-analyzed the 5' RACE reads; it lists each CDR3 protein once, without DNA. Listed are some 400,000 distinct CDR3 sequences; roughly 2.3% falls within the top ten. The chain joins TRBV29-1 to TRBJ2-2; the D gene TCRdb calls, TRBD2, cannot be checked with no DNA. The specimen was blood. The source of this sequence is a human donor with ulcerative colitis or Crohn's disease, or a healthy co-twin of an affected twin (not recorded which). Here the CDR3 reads CSVGASGTTNTGELFF.